This T cell receptor (beta chain) emerged from a study of breast tumors, draining lymph nodes, adjacent tissues. TCRdb processed the multiplex PCR reads anew with MiXCR; each CDR3 protein has one entry. The table has approximately 31,000 distinct CDR3 sequences, 60% to 80% seen once. Findings of the study overall: Data fit most tumor T cells coming from lymph node, expanding in tumor. Compared with basal-like, luminal-like tumors shared significantly more repertoire with nontumor tissue. Tumor T cell lymph node origin was a supported hypothesis, not proven. Tumor repertoires ranked between lymph nodes and nontumor tissue in diversity, with V and J gene preferences.

Germline CDR1 SQVTM, CDR2 ANQGSEA. V lost 5 bases to trimming and J lost 2 bases, with 24 bases between them. The length of the CDR3 is 17 residues. This clonotype was observed a few times. As yet, its antigen is unknown. Sequenced material: breast tumor tissue. The chain is built from TRBV29-1 and TRBJ2-5; tentatively, D is TRBD2 (5 bases). This receptor was obtained from a female donor with breast cancer. Some clones in this sample may be carry-over from other donors' samples. CDR3 residues: CSVTLPGKATRQETQYF. The CDR3 DNA follows: TGCAGCGTTACCCTTCCCGGGAAGGCGACGCGTCAAGAGACCCAGTACTTC.